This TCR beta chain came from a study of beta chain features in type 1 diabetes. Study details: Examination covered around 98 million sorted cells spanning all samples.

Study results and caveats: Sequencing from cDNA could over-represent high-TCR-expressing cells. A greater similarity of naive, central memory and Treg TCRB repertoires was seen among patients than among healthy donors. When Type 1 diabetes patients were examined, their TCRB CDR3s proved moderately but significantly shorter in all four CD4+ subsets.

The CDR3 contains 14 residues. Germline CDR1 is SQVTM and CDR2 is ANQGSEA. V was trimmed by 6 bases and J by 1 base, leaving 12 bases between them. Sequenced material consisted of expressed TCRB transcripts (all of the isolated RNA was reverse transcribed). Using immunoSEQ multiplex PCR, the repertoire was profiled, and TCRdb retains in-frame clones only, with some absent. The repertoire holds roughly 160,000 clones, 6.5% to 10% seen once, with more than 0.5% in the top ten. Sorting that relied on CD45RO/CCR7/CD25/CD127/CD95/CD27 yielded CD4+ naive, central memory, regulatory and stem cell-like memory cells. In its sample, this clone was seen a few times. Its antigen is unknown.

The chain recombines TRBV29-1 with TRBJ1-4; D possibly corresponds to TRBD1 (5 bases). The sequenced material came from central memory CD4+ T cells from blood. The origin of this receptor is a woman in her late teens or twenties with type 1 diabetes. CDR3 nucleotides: TGCAGCGTATACCCTACAGGAACTAATGAAAAACTGTTTTTT. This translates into CSVYPTGTNEKLFF. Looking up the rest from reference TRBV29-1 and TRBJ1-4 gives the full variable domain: SAVISQKPSRDICQRGTSLTIQCQVDSQVTMMFWYRQQPGQSLTLIATANQGSEATYESGFVIDKFPISRPNLTFSTLTVSNMSPEDSSIYLCSVYPTGTNEKLFFGSGTQLSVL.